This T cell receptor (beta chain) originates from a study of PD-1 blockade in classical Hodgkin lymphoma. Using immunoSEQ multiplex PCR, the repertoire was profiled, and TCRdb retains in-frame clones only, with some absent. The table has roughly 70,000 clones, over 55% seen once. CDR3 length: 16 residues. Trimming took 3 bases from V and 3 from J, leaving 18 bases between them. Germline V lookup: CDR1 SQVTM, CDR2 ANQGSEA. Every single patient, without exception, relapsed after autologous stem cell transplantation, and brentuximab vedotin exposure varied. This clone was seen a handful of times. The starting material was peripheral blood mononuclear cells (PBMCs), obtained before the second cycle of nivolumab. The source is a human donor with classical Hodgkin lymphoma. The chain uses TRBV29-1 and TRBJ2-1, with D perhaps matching TRBD2 (5 bases). In DNA form, the CDR3 reads TGCAGCGTTGAGCCCGTTTCGGGGTTTAACTACAATGAGCAGTTCTTC. Translation gives CSVEPVSGFNYNEQFF.